The 10 T cell receptor beta chains presented below share a single source sample, sequenced in a study of blood T cell repertoires in COVID-19. The data were produced by immunoSEQ multiplex PCR, yet TCRdb's version contains in-frame clones alone and is incomplete. Here the sample spans approximately 230,000 clones, 75% to 90% being singletons. Sequenced sample: PBMCs or T cells enriched from blood (not recorded which). These receptors all come from a woman in her twenties or thirties who had recovered from COVID-19.

The chain combines TRBV2 with TRBJ2-1, with TRBD2 matching over 14 bases. The V gene's germline CDR1 is SNHLY and CDR2 FYNNEI. V trimming: 7 bases; J trimming: 9 bases; junction bases outside the gene matches: 5. This CDR3 region has 14 residues. CDR3 residues: CASKGLAGGGEQFF. DNA for the CDR3: TGTGCCAGCAAAGGACTAGCGGGAGGCGGTGAGCAGTTCTTC.

The J gene is TRBJ2-7, the V gene TRBV14, with 15 bases lining up with TRBD2. This CDR3 region has 19 residues. V was pared by 2 bases and J by 0 bases, with 8 bases of the junction left unmatched. Per the germline V gene, CDR1 is SGHDN and CDR2 is FVKESK. Here the CDR3 DNA reads TGTGCCAGCAGCCAACCCGGACTAGCGGGAGGGCCGATCTCCTACGAGCAGTACTTC. Amino acids: CASSQPGLAGGPISYEQYF.

The chain links TRBV28 to TRBJ1-2; D call uncertain. The CDR3 loop spans 16 amino acids. The germline V and J ends were trimmed by 3 bases and 13 bases, with 27 bases remaining between them. CDR1 and CDR2 (germline): MDHEN, SYDVKM. In nucleotides, the CDR3 is TGTGCCAGCAGTTTGAGCGGCCCGAAGGTTGGTTATTTTGGCACCTTC. It encodes CASSLSGPKVGYFGTF.

The chain is built from TRBV19 and TRBJ1-1; 10 bases line up with TRBD1. The CDR3 contains 16 residues. The V gene end was trimmed by 7 bases and the J gene end by 0 bases; junction bases not matched to a gene: 8. Per germline, CDR1 LNHDA and CDR2 SQIVND (reference sequence). The CDR3 DNA sequence: TGTGCCAGTAACCGTAGGACAGGGGGAATGAACACTGAAGCTTTCTTT. Amino acid sequence: CASNRRTGGMNTEAFF.

V gene TRBV6-5 combines with J gene TRBJ1-1; perhaps TRBD1 as D (5 bases). Germline lookup yields CDR1 MNHEY and CDR2 SVGAGI. There are 15 residues in the CDR3. The V gene lost 8 bases and the J gene lost 2 bases, with 18 bases spanning the gap. The CDR3 loop reads CASSPTVPHNTEAFF. CDR3 DNA: TGTGCCAGCTCCCCGACAGTCCCCCATAACACTGAAGCTTTCTTT.

The gene calls are TRBV28 and TRBJ1-2, with D possibly matching TRBD1 (5 bases). The CDR3 is 14 residues long. V shed 7 bases and J shed 4 bases, with 16 bases lying between them. In germline, CDR1 is MDHEN, CDR2 SYDVKM. CDR3 nucleotides: TGTGCCAGCACCGGACCGGGGGGAAGCTATGGCTACACCTTC. Residues: CASTGPGGSYGYTF.

The J gene is TRBJ1-5, the V gene TRBV7-2; possibly TRBD1 for D (5 bases). The V gene's germline CDR1 is SGHTA and CDR2 FQGNSA. V was trimmed by 1 base and J by 5 bases, leaving 12 bases between them. The CDR3 runs to 15 residues. CDR3 in DNA: TGTGCCAGCAGCTTAGGTCCAGGGCCCGATCAGCCCCAGCATTTT. Amino acids: CASSLGPGPDQPQHF. The whole variable domain, filled in from reference TRBV7-2 and TRBJ1-5, reads GAGVSQSPSNKVTEKGKDVELRCDPISGHTALYWYRQSLGQGLEFLIYFQGNSAPDKSGLPSDRFSAERTGGSVSTLTIQRTQQEDSAVYLCASSLGPGPDQPQHFGDGTRLSIL.

The chain uses TRBV4-2 and TRBJ2-1; TRBD2 agrees at 7 bases. Germline V gene data show CDR1 as LGHNA and CDR2 as YNFKEQ. V shed 1 base and J 6 bases; nucleotides not matched to a gene: 15. The length of the CDR3 is 18 residues. CDR3 sequence: CASSQALLSSGESNEQFF. The DNA of the CDR3 is TGTGCCAGCAGCCAAGCGCTCCTCTCTAGCGGTGAATCCAATGAGCAGTTCTTC.

This rearrangement joins TRBV10-3 to TRBJ2-3; tentatively, D is TRBD1 (6 bases). The germline gives CDR1 ENHRY, CDR2 SYGVKD. The length of the CDR3 is 15 residues. Trimming pared 2 bases from V and 4 bases from J, leaving 13 bases between. CDR3 nucleotide sequence: TGTGCCATCAGTGAGAAACAGGGTGGCTCAGATACGCAGTATTTT. This sequence encodes CAISEKQGGSDTQYF.

This clone was observed once. This chain links TRBV21-1 with TRBJ1-1. TRBV21-1 is deemed a pseudogene. The CDR3 has 15 amino acids. This CDR3 is CASNYRRILNTEAFF. The CDR3 coding sequence is TGTGCCAGCAACTATAGACGGATACTTAACACTGAAGCTTTCTTT.